The rows below give T cell receptor beta chains drawn from one sample of a study of graft-versus-host responses after intestinal transplantation. Only in-frame clones appear in the TCRdb table, and some are missing; sequencing was by immunoSEQ multiplex PCR. This sample has about 10,000 clones, with 85% to 95% found just once. Sample: PBMCs, taken 8 days after intestinal transplant. The source is a human patient who received an intestinal transplant, so some T cells may come from the graft donor. The CDR3 runs from the conserved cysteine through the conserved F or W. A D gene is named only where the DNA matches it firmly. Clone size, where shown, is once, few, many, or a class for clones that have expanded.

j_gene	len	v_gene	d_gene	abundance	CDR3nt	CDR3aa
TRBJ1-5	15	TRBV19	.	.	TGTGCCAGTAGTATTGTAGTAGATGGCAATCAGCCCCAGCATTTT	CASSIVVDGNQPQHF
TRBJ2-1	12	TRBV4-1	.	.	TGCGCCAGCAGCCGCGCCTACAATGAGCAGTTCTTC	CASSRAYNEQFF
TRBJ2-7	14	TRBV28	.	.	TGTGCCAGCAGTTTTCAGGGGCCGGTCGACGAGCAGTACTTC	CASSFQGPVDEQYF
TRBJ2-2	15	TRBV27	.	.	TGTGCCAGCAGTTCCCTTCTAGGGAACACCGGGGAGCTGTTTTTT	CASSSLLGNTGELFF
TRBJ2-7	14	TRBV7-9	TRBD1	.	TGTGCCAGCAGCTTAGGACAGGGGGCCTACGAGCAGTACTTC	CASSLGQGAYEQYF
TRBJ2-7	12	TRBV6-6	.	.	TGTGCCAGCGGCTCAGTCGGCTACGAGCAGTACTTC	CASGSVGYEQYF
TRBJ2-1	13	TRBV5-4	.	.	TGTGCCAGCAGCCGAGGGGGAGAGAATGAGCAGTTCTTC	CASSRGGENEQFF
TRBJ1-3	14	TRBV2	.	.	TGTGCCAGCTCCCAGGGCTTCTCTGGAAACACCATATATTTT	CASSQGFSGNTIYF
TRBJ2-1	15	TRBV27	TRBD2	.	TGTGCCAGCAGTTGGGGACTAGCGGGGTACAATGAGCAGTTCTTC	CASSWGLAGYNEQFF
TRBJ1-1	13	TRBV4-1	.	.	TGCGCCAGCAGCTTCCGGGGCTACACTGAAGCTTTCTTT	CASSFRGYTEAFF
TRBJ2-7	14	TRBV6-5	TRBD1	.	TGTGCCAGCAGTCTGGGACAGGGCACCTACGAGCAGTACTTC	CASSLGQGTYEQYF
TRBJ2-3	15	TRBV7-9	.	.	TGTGCCAGCAGCTTAGCCTTGGGTAGCACAGATACGCAGTATTTT	CASSLALGSTDTQYF
TRBJ2-1	12	TRBV6-6	.	.	TGTGCCAGCAGTTATCGATTTGATGAGCAGTTCTTC	CASSYRFDEQFF
TRBJ1-1	14	TRBV7-8	.	.	TGTGCCAGCAGCTTAGCGGGGGGGAACACTGAAGCTTTCTTT	CASSLAGGNTEAFF
TRBJ2-7	13	TRBV28	.	.	TGTGCCAGCAGTTTCGAGTTGGACTGGGAGCAGTACTTC	CASSFELDWEQYF
TRBJ2-3	12	TRBV11-2	.	.	TGTGCCAGCAGCCCATACACAGATACGCAGTATTTT	CASSPYTDTQYF
TRBJ2-5	15	TRBV5-1	TRBD2	.	TGCGCCAGCAGCTTGGCGAGACTAGCGAAAGAGACCCAGTACTTC	CASSLARLAKETQYF
TRBJ1-4	14	TRBV28	.	few	TGTGCCAGCAGTTTGGAACAGGGAGGAGAAAAACTGTTTTTT	CASSLEQGGEKLFF
TRBJ2-7	19	TRBV14	TRBD2	.	TGTGCCAGCACCCCACGGCCTAGCGGGAGGAGAAACGGGCCCTACGAGCAGTACTTC	CASTPRPSGRRNGPYEQYF
TRBJ2-3	16	TRBV15	.	once	TGTGCCACCAGCCCCCACCAACGGGCAGGAGCAGATACGCAGTATTTT	CATSPHQRAGADTQYF
TRBJ2-4	17	TRBV9	TRBD2	.	TGTGCCAGCAGCGTAGCTGGGGGGGGGATGACCAAAAACATTCAGTACTTC	CASSVAGGGMTKNIQYF
TRBJ2-3	12	TRBV25-1	.	once	TGTGCCAGCACCCGAGGCACAGATACGCAGTATTTT	CASTRGTDTQYF
TRBJ1-2	12	TRBV27	.	few	TGTGCCAGCAGTTTACAGGGCTATGGCTACACCTTC	CASSLQGYGYTF
TRBJ2-7	12	TRBV6-6	.	.	TGTGCCAGCAGTTACTCCCTCTACGAGCAGTACTTC	CASSYSLYEQYF
TRBJ1-2	16	TRBV4-1	.	.	TGCGCCAGCAGCCAGCAGAGGGTAATTGGGCTCTATGGCTACACCTTC	CASSQQRVIGLYGYTF
TRBJ2-4	17	TRBV7-3	TRBD1	.	TGTGCCAGCAGCTTAGGGACAGGAGAACTAGCCAAAAACATTCAGTACTTC	CASSLGTGELAKNIQYF
TRBJ1-6	13	TRBV6-1	TRBD1	few	TGTGCCAGCAGTCAGGGACAGTATTCACCCCTCCACTTT	CASSQGQYSPLHF
TRBJ1-1	15	TRBV18	TRBD1	once	TGTGCCAGCTTCTGGCCTGGGACAGCGAACACTGAAGCTTTCTTT	CASFWPGTANTEAFF
TRBJ2-7	14	TRBV7-3	.	.	TGTGCCAGCAGCTTTTGGGGGAGACCCTACGAGCAGTACTTC	CASSFWGRPYEQYF
TRBJ2-3	15	TRBV9	TRBD1	.	TGTGCCAGCAGCGTATTCCAGGGGGTATACGATACGCAGTATTTT	CASSVFQGVYDTQYF
TRBJ2-1	13	TRBV27	.	.	TGTGCCAGCAGTTTATTGGGGTCGGATGAGCAGTTCTTC	CASSLLGSDEQFF
TRBJ1-1	13	TRBV9	.	.	TGTGCCAGCAGCGGGCCGGTTTCCACTGAAGCTTTCTTT	CASSGPVSTEAFF
TRBJ1-4	14	TRBV6-4	TRBD1	.	TGTGCCAGCAGCGTGGGACAGGGGTATGAAAAACTGTTTTTT	CASSVGQGYEKLFF
TRBJ2-1	13	TRBV6-5	.	.	TGTGCCAGCAGTTACGTGGGGCTAGGGGAGCAGTTCTTC	CASSYVGLGEQFF
TRBJ2-2	17	TRBV15	.	.	TGTGCCACCAGCAGAGACGACGGGGCAGCGAACACCGGGGAGCTGTTTTTT	CATSRDDGAANTGELFF
TRBJ2-5	17	TRBV11-2	.	once	TGTGCCAGCAGCTTAGGAGGAGTGGGACTCGGCGGAAAGACCCAGTACTTC	CASSLGGVGLGGKTQYF
TRBJ2-1	10	TRBV20-1	.	.	TGCAGTGTTAGGGGCAATGAGCAGTTCTTC	CSVRGNEQFF
TRBJ2-7	16	TRBV6-4	.	.	TGTGCCAGCAGTTACTCGCCGGCAGCGGAAACCTACGAGCAGTACTTC	CASSYSPAAETYEQYF
TRBJ2-2	15	TRBV4-2	TRBD2	.	TGTGCCAGCACTCTAGCGGGAGGCGGCACCGGGGAGCTGTTTTTT	CASTLAGGGTGELFF
TRBJ2-3	16	TRBV27	TRBD2	.	TGTGCCAGCAGTATCCGACTAGCGGTGGGTGCAGATACGCAGTATTTT	CASSIRLAVGADTQYF
TRBJ1-2	17	TRBV21-1	.	.	TGTGCCAGCAGCATAGACAGTCGACGGACGGATTCCTATGGCTACACCTTC	CASSIDSRRTDSYGYTF
TRBJ2-5	13	TRBV7-9	.	.	TGTGCCAGCAGGGCCACAGAACAAGAGACCCAGTACTTC	CASRATEQETQYF
TRBJ2-7	14	TRBV7-9	TRBD2	.	TGTGCCAGCAGCTCTTTCGGGGGGGCAGAGGAGCAGTACTTC	CASSSFGGAEEQYF
TRBJ2-3	14	TRBV29-1	TRBD2	once	TGCAGCGTTGGGTTCGGGGGGAGCACAGATACGCAGTATTTT	CSVGFGGSTDTQYF
TRBJ2-1	15	TRBV19	TRBD1	.	TGTGCCAGTTCCGTGTTAACAGGGGCTGGCAATGAGCAGTTCTTC	CASSVLTGAGNEQFF
TRBJ2-2	13	TRBV4-2	.	.	TGTGCCAGCAGCCCCATACAGGTCGGGGAGCTGTTTTTT	CASSPIQVGELFF
TRBJ1-2	15	TRBV5-4	.	.	TGTGCCAGCAGCTCCTTAGTGACAGCTAACTATGGCTACACCTTC	CASSSLVTANYGYTF
TRBJ2-2	15	TRBV28	.	.	TGTGCCAGCAGTTCCCGGGACTCCTACACCGGGGAGCTGTTTTTT	CASSSRDSYTGELFF
TRBJ1-4	14	TRBV19	.	.	TGTGCCAGTAGTATCCCGGGGTCTAATGAAAAACTGTTTTTT	CASSIPGSNEKLFF
TRBJ2-2	15	TRBV18	.	.	TGTGCCAGCTCACCAGGGACTGACCACCCCGGGGAGCTGTTTTTT	CASSPGTDHPGELFF
TRBJ2-3	14	TRBV19	.	once	TGTGCCAGTAGTATAGGCAGTAGCACAGATACGCAGTATTTT	CASSIGSSTDTQYF
TRBJ2-7	14	TRBV28	TRBD1	.	TGTGCCAGCAGTTTATTGGGACAGACCTACGAGCAGTACTTC	CASSLLGQTYEQYF
TRBJ2-7	12	TRBV6-4	.	.	TGTGCCAGCACCGGCAGCTCCTACGAGCAGTACTTC	CASTGSSYEQYF
TRBJ2-5	14	TRBV5-8	.	few	TGTGCCAGCAGCTTGACCTACTCCTTGGAGACCCAGTACTTC	CASSLTYSLETQYF
TRBJ2-1	17	TRBV4-1	TRBD1	.	TGCGCCAGCAGCCATCAACTCCGGGACAGCTCCTACAATGAGCAGTTCTTC	CASSHQLRDSSYNEQFF
TRBJ2-1	15	TRBV10-3	.	.	TGTGCCATCTCTCTGGCGGGAACCTCCTACAATGAGCAGTTCTTC	CAISLAGTSYNEQFF
TRBJ1-2	12	TRBV7-9	.	.	TGTGCCAGCAGCACAAGGGGTGACGGCTACACCTTC	CASSTRGDGYTF
TRBJ2-1	14	TRBV7-9	TRBD2	.	TGTGCCAGCAGGGCCGGGACTAGCCCGGGGGGGCAGTTCTTC	CASRAGTSPGGQFF
TRBJ2-1	16	TRBV2	.	.	TGTGCCAGCAGTGAAGGCGCCCCCAGCTCCTACAATGAGCAGTTCTTC	CASSEGAPSSYNEQFF